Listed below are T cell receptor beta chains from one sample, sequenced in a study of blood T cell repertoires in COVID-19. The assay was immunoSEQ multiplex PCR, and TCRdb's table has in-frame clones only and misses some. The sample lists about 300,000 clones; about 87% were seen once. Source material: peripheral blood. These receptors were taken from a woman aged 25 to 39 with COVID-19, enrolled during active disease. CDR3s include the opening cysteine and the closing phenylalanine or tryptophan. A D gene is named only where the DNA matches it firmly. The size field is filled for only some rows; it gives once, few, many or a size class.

CASSLGTNTEAFF	TGTGCCAGCAGTTTGGGCACGAACACTGAAGCTTTCTTT	.	TRBJ1-1	TRBV28	.
CASLSLVAGGFF	TGTGCCTCCCTATCGCTGGTTGCCGGTGGTTTCTTT	.	TRBJ1-1	TRBV28	.
CASSRGDRVNYGYTF	TGTGCCAGCAGTCGAGGGGACAGGGTCAACTATGGCTACACCTTC	TRBD1	TRBJ1-2	TRBV6-5	.
CASSLVRGPNQPQHF	TGTGCCAGCAGCCTGGTCCGCGGGCCCAATCAGCCCCAGCATTTT	.	TRBJ1-5	TRBV5-8	.
CASRSSGGYTGELFF	TGTGCCAGCAGGTCTAGCGGGGGTTACACCGGGGAGCTGTTTTTT	TRBD2	TRBJ2-2	TRBV6-5	.
CASTGEGRLNTGELFF	TGTGCCAGCACCGGGGAGGGACGGTTGAACACCGGGGAGCTGTTTTTT	TRBD2	TRBJ2-2	TRBV2	.
CASSFGGGGEKLFF	TGTGCCAGCAGCTTCGGCGGAGGTGGTGAAAAACTGTTTTTT	.	TRBJ1-4	TRBV7-9	.
CASSPTGTGNTGELFF	TGTGCCAGCAGCCCCACCGGGACAGGCAACACCGGGGAGCTGTTTTTT	TRBD1	TRBJ2-2	TRBV7-6	.
CASTAGYQETQYF	TGTGCCAGCACCGCCGGGTACCAAGAGACCCAGTACTTC	.	TRBJ2-5	TRBV2	.
CASSLIVGGPAGEDTQYF	TGTGCCAGTAGCCTCATTGTGGGGGGACCCGCGGGTGAAGATACGCAGTATTTT	.	TRBJ2-3	TRBV19	.
CASSLSQVEAFF	TGTGCCAGCAGTCTGTCACAGGTAGAAGCTTTCTTT	.	TRBJ1-1	TRBV12-3/TRBV12-4	.
CAWSKGLSNQPQHF	TGTGCCTGGAGTAAGGGACTTAGCAATCAGCCCCAGCATTTT	.	TRBJ1-5	TRBV30	.
CASKLGANTEAFF	TGTGCCAGCAAGCTTGGGGCGAACACTGAAGCTTTCTTT	.	TRBJ1-1	TRBV7-6	.
CASSLGRSTAF	TGTGCCAGCAGCTTGGGACGGTCGACAGCCTTC	.	TRBJ1-2	TRBV5-4	.
CASSLGQGNTEAFF	TGTGCCAGTAGTTTGGGACAGGGGAACACTGAAGCTTTCTTT	TRBD1	TRBJ1-1	TRBV19	.
CASSDRGYGYTF	TGTGCCAGCAGCGATCGGGGGTATGGCTACACCTTC	.	TRBJ1-2	TRBV9	once
CASSPDRGEKLFF	TGTGCCAGCAGCCCAGACAGGGGTGAAAAACTGTTTTTT	TRBD1	TRBJ1-4	TRBV6-5	.
CASSPSYGQGTQETQYF	TGTGCCAGCAGTCCTTCGTATGGACAGGGTACTCAAGAGACCCAGTACTTC	TRBD1	TRBJ2-5	TRBV25-1	.
CASSQDRQVNSPLHF	TGTGCCAGCAGCCAAGATCGACAGGTCAATTCACCCCTCCACTTT	.	TRBJ1-6	TRBV4-2	.
CASRTANTEAFF	TGTGCCAGTAGAACAGCGAACACTGAAGCTTTCTTT	.	TRBJ1-1	TRBV10-3	once
CATRGPKLYEQYF	TGTGCCACCAGGGGGCCGAAACTGTACGAGCAGTACTTC	TRBD1	TRBJ2-7	TRBV10-3	.
CASSDRGRRSNQPQHF	TGCGCCAGCAGTGATAGAGGGCGAAGGAGCAATCAGCCCCAGCATTTT	.	TRBJ1-5	TRBV10-1	few
CASSLGTGIVVSGGYTF	TGTGCCAGCAGTTTAGGGACAGGGATAGTCGTATCGGGTGGCTACACCTTC	TRBD1	TRBJ1-2	TRBV28	.
CASSLSGGPNTGELFF	TGTGCCAGCAGCTTGTCGGGCGGGCCGAACACCGGGGAGCTGTTTTTT	.	TRBJ2-2	TRBV5-8	.
CASRTGTGVTGELFF	TGCGCCAGCCGTACCGGGACAGGGGTGACCGGGGAGCTGTTTTTT	TRBD1	TRBJ2-2	TRBV10-2	.
CASSEPGDRNEAFF	TGTGCCAGCAGTGAGCCTGGGGACAGGAATGAAGCTTTCTTT	TRBD1	TRBJ1-1	TRBV25-1	.
CASSARGAHFNYGYTF	TGTGCCAGCAGCGCCCGGGGGGCGCACTTCAACTATGGCTACACCTTC	.	TRBJ1-2	TRBV13	.
CASSYAGQGADTEAFF	TGTGCCAGCAGTTACGCCGGGCAGGGGGCAGACACTGAAGCTTTCTTT	TRBD1	TRBJ1-1	TRBV6-6	.
CASTGPGQKADGYTF	TGTGCCAGCACCGGTCCGGGACAGAAAGCCGATGGCTACACCTTC	TRBD1	TRBJ1-2	TRBV9	.
CASSQDSSSSYEQYF	TGCGCCAGCAGCCAAGACAGTTCAAGCTCCTACGAGCAGTACTTC	.	TRBJ2-7	TRBV4-3	.
CASRRTDYTEAFF	TGCGCCAGCAGGAGGACGGACTACACTGAAGCTTTCTTT	.	TRBJ1-1	TRBV10-2	.
CASSLRDRRYEQYF	TGTGCCAGCAGCTTGAGGGACAGGCGGTACGAGCAGTACTTC	TRBD1	TRBJ2-7	TRBV11-2	.
CASSKRDSSVYGYTF	TGTGCCAGCAGTAAAAGGGACAGCTCAGTCTATGGCTACACCTTC	TRBD1	TRBJ1-2	TRBV6-6	.
CASSSGLSPSYNEQFF	TGTGCCAGCAGCTCTGGACTAAGCCCTTCCTACAATGAGCAGTTCTTC	.	TRBJ2-1	TRBV5-4	.
CASRDRAGANVLTF	TGTGCCAGTAGAGACAGGGCTGGGGCCAACGTCCTGACTTTC	TRBD1	TRBJ2-6	TRBV19	.
CASSYISSYNEQFF	TGTGCCAGCAGTTACATTAGCTCCTACAATGAGCAGTTCTTC	.	TRBJ2-1	TRBV6-6	.
CASSQGLNQPQHF	TGTGCCAGCAGCCAAGGTCTCAATCAGCCCCAGCATTTT	.	TRBJ1-5	TRBV4-2	.
CASSREGNQPQHF	TGTGCCAGCAGTCGGGAAGGGAATCAGCCCCAGCATTTT	.	TRBJ1-5	TRBV6-5	once
CASSLEVTVQRGGSYNEQFF	TGTGCCAGCAGCTTAGAGGTTACGGTGCAGCGGGGGGGCAGTTACAATGAGCAGTTCTTC	TRBD2	TRBJ2-1	TRBV11-2	.
CASSPGPNTDTQYF	TGTGCCAGCAGCCCTGGGCCCAACACAGATACGCAGTATTTT	.	TRBJ2-3	TRBV5-5	once
CASSFGTGSGYTF	TGTGCCAGCAGCTTTGGGACAGGGAGTGGCTACACCTTC	TRBD1	TRBJ1-2	TRBV11-2	.
CASSSTRGIYNEQFF	TGTGCCAGCAGTTCCACAAGGGGCATATACAATGAGCAGTTCTTC	.	TRBJ2-1	TRBV28	.
CASSQDREDTAVTDTQYF	TGCGCCAGCAGCCAAGATCGGGAAGACACGGCCGTGACAGATACGCAGTATTTT	.	TRBJ2-3	TRBV4-1	.
CASRQTGERQPQHF	TGTGCCAGCAGACAGACAGGGGAGCGTCAGCCCCAGCATTTT	TRBD1	TRBJ1-5	TRBV6-5	.
CASSSRGGTEAFF	TGTGCCAGCAGCTCTCGGGGGGGCACTGAAGCTTTCTTT	.	TRBJ1-1	TRBV7-2	.
CASSETGGYGYTF	TGTGCCAGCAGCGAAACAGGGGGCTATGGCTACACCTTC	TRBD1	TRBJ1-2	TRBV7-3	.
CASSEGWGWQETQYF	TGTGCCAGCAGTGAAGGCTGGGGCTGGCAAGAGACCCAGTACTTC	.	TRBJ2-5	TRBV6-1	.
CASSQGLPGLAPEEAQYF	TGTGCCAGCAGCCAAGGTCTTCCGGGACTAGCGCCCGAGGAGGCCCAGTACTTC	TRBD2	TRBJ2-5	TRBV4-2	once
CASTYEGAANTGELFF	TGTGCCAGTACCTATGAGGGGGCAGCGAACACCGGGGAGCTGTTTTTT	TRBD1	TRBJ2-2	TRBV19	.
CASSFRAGGAIHEQFF	TGTGCCAGCAGCTTCAGAGCGGGGGGAGCAATTCATGAGCAGTTCTTC	TRBD2	TRBJ2-1	TRBV7-6	.
CASSYRAEAFF	TGTGCCAGCAGCTACAGAGCCGAAGCTTTCTTT	.	TRBJ1-1	TRBV5-5	.
CASSFGHSNSDEQFF	TGTGCCAGCAGCTTTGGACACTCTAATTCCGATGAGCAGTTCTTC	.	TRBJ2-1	TRBV5-5	.
CASRPTGTGNTIYF	TGTGCCAGCAGACCGACAGGGACCGGAAACACCATATATTTT	TRBD1	TRBJ1-3	TRBV27	.
CASSLRGLDSFF	TGTGCCAGCAGTTTACGGGGACTCGACTCGTTCTTC	.	TRBJ2-1	TRBV12-3/TRBV12-4	.
CASSGQGNQPQHF	TGTGCCAGCTCAGGACAGGGGAATCAGCCCCAGCATTTT	TRBD1	TRBJ1-5	TRBV18	few
CASSQMDHRGGEQFF	TGTGCCAGCAGTCAAATGGATCACAGGGGTGGTGAGCAGTTCTTC	TRBD1	TRBJ2-1	TRBV7-9	.